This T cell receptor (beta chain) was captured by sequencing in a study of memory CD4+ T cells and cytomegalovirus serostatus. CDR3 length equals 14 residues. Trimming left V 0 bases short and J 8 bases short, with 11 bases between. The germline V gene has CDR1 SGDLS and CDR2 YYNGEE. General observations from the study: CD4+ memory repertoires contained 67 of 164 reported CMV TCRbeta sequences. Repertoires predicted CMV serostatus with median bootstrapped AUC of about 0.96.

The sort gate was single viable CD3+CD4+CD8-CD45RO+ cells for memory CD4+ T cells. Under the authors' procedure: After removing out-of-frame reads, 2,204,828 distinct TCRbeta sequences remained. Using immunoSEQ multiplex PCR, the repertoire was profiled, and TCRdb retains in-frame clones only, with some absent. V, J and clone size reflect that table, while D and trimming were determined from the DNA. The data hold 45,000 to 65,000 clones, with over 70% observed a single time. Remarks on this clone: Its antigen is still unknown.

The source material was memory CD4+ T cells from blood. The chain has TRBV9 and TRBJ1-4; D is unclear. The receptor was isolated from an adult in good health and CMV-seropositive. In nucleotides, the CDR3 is TGTGCCAGCAGCGTAGCGGCAAAGGGAGAAAAACTGTTTTTT. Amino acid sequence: CASSVAAKGEKLFF.